These T cell receptor beta chains were read from a single sample in a study of cytotoxic CD8 clonotypes in ibrutinib-treated CLL. Repertoires were generated with immunoSEQ multiplex PCR, while TCRdb's copy carries only in-frame clones and drops some. Seen here are just under 70,000 clones, about 63% observed once, and the top ten hold under 6%. Material: PBMCs, obtained after 12 months of ibrutinib treatment. The receptors originated from a human donor with chronic lymphocytic leukemia. Each CDR3 is given with its conserved first and last residue. The order of the fields is D gene, V gene, clone size, J gene, CDR3 protein, CDR3 DNA. A D gene is named only where the DNA matches it firmly. Expanded clones get a size class; other rows say once, few or many, or leave the size out.

d_call: -
v_call: TRBV18
clone_size: few
j_call: TRBJ1-1
cdr3_aa: CASSPSLGTEAFF
cdr3_nt: TGTGCCAGCTCACCGTCGTTGGGCACTGAAGCTTTCTTT

d_call: TRBD1
v_call: TRBV7-9
clone_size: -
j_call: TRBJ1-1
cdr3_aa: CASSLEGATEAFF
cdr3_nt: TGTGCCAGCAGCTTGGAGGGGGCTACTGAAGCTTTCTTT

d_call: -
v_call: TRBV5-6
clone_size: -
j_call: TRBJ1-3
cdr3_aa: CASSLAPPGNTIYF
cdr3_nt: TGTGCCAGCAGCTTGGCCCCCCCCGGGAACACCATATATTTT

d_call: -
v_call: TRBV6-1
clone_size: -
j_call: TRBJ1-2
cdr3_aa: CASSEGQFNYGYTF
cdr3_nt: TGTGCCAGCAGTGAAGGCCAGTTCAACTATGGCTACACCTTC

d_call: TRBD1
v_call: TRBV5-1
clone_size: -
j_call: TRBJ1-3
cdr3_aa: CASSLASRGDTIYF
cdr3_nt: TGCGCCAGCAGCTTGGCCAGCAGGGGGGACACCATATATTTT

d_call: -
v_call: TRBV7-8
clone_size: -
j_call: TRBJ2-7
cdr3_aa: CASSSGFRTDLYEQYF
cdr3_nt: TGTGCCAGCAGCTCGGGGTTCAGGACCGACCTATACGAGCAGTACTTC

d_call: TRBD1
v_call: TRBV6-5
clone_size: -
j_call: TRBJ2-7
cdr3_aa: CASRPYWTGKLEQYF
cdr3_nt: TGTGCCAGCAGGCCTTATTGGACAGGGAAACTCGAGCAGTACTTC

d_call: -
v_call: TRBV12-2
clone_size: -
j_call: TRBJ2-5
cdr3_aa: CASRIRLNRGPNETQYF
cdr3_nt: TGTGCAAGTCGCATCCGTCTTAACAGGGGGCCGAACGAGACCCAGTACTTC

d_call: -
v_call: TRBV6-5
clone_size: -
j_call: TRBJ2-7
cdr3_aa: CASSLGYEQYF
cdr3_nt: TGTGCCAGCAGCCTCGGCTACGAGCAGTACTTC

d_call: -
v_call: TRBV5-1
clone_size: few
j_call: TRBJ1-1
cdr3_aa: CASSFQGATEAFF
cdr3_nt: TGCGCCAGCAGCTTTCAGGGCGCCACTGAAGCTTTCTTT

d_call: -
v_call: TRBV18
clone_size: -
j_call: TRBJ1-1
cdr3_aa: CASSPGLNTEAFF
cdr3_nt: TGTGCCAGCTCACCGGGGCTGAACACTGAAGCTTTCTTT

d_call: -
v_call: TRBV28
clone_size: -
j_call: TRBJ2-1
cdr3_aa: CASSLSYNEQFF
cdr3_nt: TGTGCCAGCAGCCTTTCCTACAATGAGCAGTTCTTC

d_call: -
v_call: TRBV4-2
clone_size: -
j_call: TRBJ2-1
cdr3_aa: CASSQDEGNVPYNEQFF
cdr3_nt: TGTGCCAGCAGCCAAGATGAGGGAAATGTCCCTTACAATGAGCAGTTCTTC

d_call: TRBD2
v_call: TRBV7-9
clone_size: -
j_call: TRBJ2-3
cdr3_aa: CASSYPSGGVDTQYF
cdr3_nt: TGTGCCAGCAGCTACCCTAGCGGGGGGGTCGATACGCAGTATTTT

d_call: -
v_call: TRBV7-8
clone_size: -
j_call: TRBJ1-5
cdr3_aa: CASSLFRSNQPQHF
cdr3_nt: TGTGCCAGCAGCTTATTTCGGAGTAATCAGCCCCAGCATTTT

d_call: -
v_call: TRBV13
clone_size: few
j_call: TRBJ2-7
cdr3_aa: CASSHRDNAYEQYF
cdr3_nt: TGTGCCAGCAGCCACCGGGACAATGCCTACGAGCAGTACTTC